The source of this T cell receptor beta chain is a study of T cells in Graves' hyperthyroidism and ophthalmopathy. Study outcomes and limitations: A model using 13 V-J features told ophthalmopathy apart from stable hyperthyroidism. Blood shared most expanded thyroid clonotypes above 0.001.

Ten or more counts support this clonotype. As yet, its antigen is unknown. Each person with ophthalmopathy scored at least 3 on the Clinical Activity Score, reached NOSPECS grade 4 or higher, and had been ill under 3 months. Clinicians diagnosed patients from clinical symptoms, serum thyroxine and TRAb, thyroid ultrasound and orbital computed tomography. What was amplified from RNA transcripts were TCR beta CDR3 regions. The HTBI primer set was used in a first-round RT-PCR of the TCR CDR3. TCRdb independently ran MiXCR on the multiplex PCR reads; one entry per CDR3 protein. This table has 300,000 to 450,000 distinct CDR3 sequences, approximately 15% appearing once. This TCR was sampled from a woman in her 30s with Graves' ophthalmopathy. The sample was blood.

CDR3 coding DNA: TGTGCCAGCAGCTCCCGTCAGACTAGCGGGGGATTTAATGAGCAGTTCTTC. Its protein is CASSSRQTSGGFNEQFF. The chain joins TRBV13 to TRBJ2-1, with 12 bases lining up with TRBD2. Per germline, CDR1 PRHDT and CDR2 FYEKMQ (reference sequence). The ends lost 4 bases at V and 7 bases at J; junction bases unmatched: 11. This CDR3 has 17 amino acids.